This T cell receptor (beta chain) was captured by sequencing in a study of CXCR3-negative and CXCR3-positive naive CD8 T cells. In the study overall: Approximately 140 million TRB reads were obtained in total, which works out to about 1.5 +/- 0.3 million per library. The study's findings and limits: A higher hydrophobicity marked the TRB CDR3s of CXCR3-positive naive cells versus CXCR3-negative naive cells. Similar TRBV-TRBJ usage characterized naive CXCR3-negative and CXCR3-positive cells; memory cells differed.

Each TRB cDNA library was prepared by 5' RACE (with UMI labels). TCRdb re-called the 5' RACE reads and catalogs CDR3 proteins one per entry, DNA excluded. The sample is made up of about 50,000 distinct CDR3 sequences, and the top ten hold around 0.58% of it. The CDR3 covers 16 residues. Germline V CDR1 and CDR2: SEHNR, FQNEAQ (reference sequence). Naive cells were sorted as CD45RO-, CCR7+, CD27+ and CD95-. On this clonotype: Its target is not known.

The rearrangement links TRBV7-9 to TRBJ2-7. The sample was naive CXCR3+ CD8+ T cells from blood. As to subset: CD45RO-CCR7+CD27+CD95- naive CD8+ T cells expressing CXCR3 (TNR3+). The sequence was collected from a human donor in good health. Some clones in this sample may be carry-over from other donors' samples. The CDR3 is CASSFPMVYRNYEQYF.